One T cell receptor beta chain is described in this entry. Its cognate antigen is unknown. This CDR3 has 14 amino acids. Germline V CDR1 and CDR2: ENHRY, SYGVKD. V was cut by 7 bases and J by 7 bases, with 20 bases left in between. Here immunoSEQ multiplex PCR was the method, and the copy in TCRdb shows in-frame clones only, minus some. Of some 70,000 clones in the sample, over 85% were seen once. These data are taken from a study of OX40 agonist ivuxolimab in advanced cancers. Across the whole study: Dose-escalation patients' cancers were hepatocellular carcinoma, melanoma, renal cell or head and neck cancer. Study conclusions and caveats: Certain nonresponders additionally had low normalized T-cell clonal expansion. Antigens targeted by the expanded peripheral T cells were not determined. Clonal expansion was seen in CD4+ and CD8+ blood T cells by week 6 at 0.1 to 3.0 mg/kg.

The clonotype was recovered from an adult with an advanced solid tumor such as melanoma, head and neck, liver or kidney cancer. Specimen: CD4+ or CD8+ T cells sorted from blood, collected in a trial of the OX40 agonist ivuxolimab. This chain uses TRBV10-3 with TRBJ2-7; D gene uncertain. CDR3 sequence reads: CAINRRTDSDEQYF. CDR3 coding DNA: TGTGCCATCAACCGGAGAACGGATTCGGATGAGCAGTACTTC.